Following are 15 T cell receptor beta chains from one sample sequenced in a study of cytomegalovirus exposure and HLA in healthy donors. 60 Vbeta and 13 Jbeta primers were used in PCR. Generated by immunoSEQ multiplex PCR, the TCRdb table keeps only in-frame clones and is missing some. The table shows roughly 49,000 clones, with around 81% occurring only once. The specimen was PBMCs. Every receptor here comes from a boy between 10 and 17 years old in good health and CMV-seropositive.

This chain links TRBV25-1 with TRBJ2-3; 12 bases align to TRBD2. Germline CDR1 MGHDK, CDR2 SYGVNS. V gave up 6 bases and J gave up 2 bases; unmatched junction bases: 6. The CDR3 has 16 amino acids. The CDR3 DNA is TGTGCCAGCAGCTCTACTAGCGGGGGGCTCACAGATACGCAGTATTTT. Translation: CASSSTSGGLTDTQYF.

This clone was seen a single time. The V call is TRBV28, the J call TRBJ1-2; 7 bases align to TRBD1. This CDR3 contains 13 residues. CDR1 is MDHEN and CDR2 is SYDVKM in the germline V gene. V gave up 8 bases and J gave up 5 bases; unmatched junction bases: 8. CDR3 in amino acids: CASSPGTEYGYTF. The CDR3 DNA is TGTGCCAGCTCACCCGGGACAGAGTATGGCTACACCTTC.

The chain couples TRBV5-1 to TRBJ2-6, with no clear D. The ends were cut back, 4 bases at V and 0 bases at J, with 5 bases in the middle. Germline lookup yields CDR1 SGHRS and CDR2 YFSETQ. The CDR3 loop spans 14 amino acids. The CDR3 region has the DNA TGCGCCAGCAGCCTGAGCTCTGGGGCCAACGTCCTGACTTTC. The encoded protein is CASSLSSGANVLTF.

CDR3 DNA: TGTGCCAGTAGCCGGCGGGCAACTAATGAAAAACTGTTTTTT. Translated: CASSRRATNEKLFF. The chain links TRBV19 to TRBJ1-4; D gene unclear. This CDR3 comprises 14 residues. In germline, CDR1 is LNHDA, CDR2 SQIVND (reference sequence). The V gene lost 6 bases and the J gene lost 0 bases, with 8 bases spanning the gap.

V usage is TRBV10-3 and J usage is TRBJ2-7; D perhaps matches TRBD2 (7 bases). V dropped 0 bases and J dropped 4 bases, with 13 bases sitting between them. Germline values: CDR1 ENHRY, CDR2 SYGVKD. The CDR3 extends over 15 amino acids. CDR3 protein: CAISESHGGTYEQYF. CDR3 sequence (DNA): TGTGCCATCAGTGAGTCCCACGGGGGGACATACGAGCAGTACTTC.

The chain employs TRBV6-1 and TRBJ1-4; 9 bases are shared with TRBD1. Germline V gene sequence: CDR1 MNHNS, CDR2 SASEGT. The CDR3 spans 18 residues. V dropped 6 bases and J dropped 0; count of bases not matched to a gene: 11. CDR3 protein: CASREWDRDFSTNEKLFF. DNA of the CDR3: TGTGCCAGCAGGGAATGGGACAGGGATTTTTCAACTAATGAAAAACTGTTTTTT.

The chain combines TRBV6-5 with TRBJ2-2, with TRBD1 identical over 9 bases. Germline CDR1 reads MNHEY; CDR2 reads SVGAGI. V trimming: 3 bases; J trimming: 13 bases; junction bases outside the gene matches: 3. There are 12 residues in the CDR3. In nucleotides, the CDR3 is TGTGCCAGCAGTTATCCGGGACAGGGGCTGTTTTTT. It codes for CASSYPGQGLFF.

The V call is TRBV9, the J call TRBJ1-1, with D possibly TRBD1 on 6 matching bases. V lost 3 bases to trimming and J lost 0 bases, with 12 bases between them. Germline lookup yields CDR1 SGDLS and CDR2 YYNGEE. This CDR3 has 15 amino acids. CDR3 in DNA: TGTGCCAGCAGCGCCTCACAGGGATTGAACACTGAAGCTTTCTTT. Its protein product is CASSASQGLNTEAFF.

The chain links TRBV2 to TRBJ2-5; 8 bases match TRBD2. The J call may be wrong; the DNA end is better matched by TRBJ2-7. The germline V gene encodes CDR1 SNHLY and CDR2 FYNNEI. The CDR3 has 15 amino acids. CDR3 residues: CASSEIAGGSYEQYF. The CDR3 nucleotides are TGTGCCAGCAGTGAAATCGCGGGGGGATCCTACGAGCAGTACTTC.

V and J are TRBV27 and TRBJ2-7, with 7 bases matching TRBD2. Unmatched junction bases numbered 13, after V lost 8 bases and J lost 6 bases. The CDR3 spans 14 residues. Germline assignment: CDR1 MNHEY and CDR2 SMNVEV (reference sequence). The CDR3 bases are TGTGCCAGCGAGGGTGGCGGGACGGGGGGCGAGCAGTACTTC. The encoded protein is CASEGGGTGGEQYF.

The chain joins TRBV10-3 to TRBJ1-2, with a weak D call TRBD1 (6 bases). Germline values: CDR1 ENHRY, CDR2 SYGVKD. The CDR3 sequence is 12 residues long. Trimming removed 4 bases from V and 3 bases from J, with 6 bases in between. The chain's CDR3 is CAISGTDYGYTF. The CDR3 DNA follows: TGTGCCATCAGTGGGACAGACTATGGCTACACCTTC.

CDR3 region: CASSESREKLFF. The DNA for the CDR3 is TGTGCCAGCAGTGAATCGCGGGAAAAACTGTTTTTT. The chain links TRBV6-1 to TRBJ1-4; D remains unclear. CDR3 size: 12 residues. Germline values: CDR1 MNHNS, CDR2 SASEGT. V was clipped by 2 bases and J by 8 bases, with 6 bases between them.

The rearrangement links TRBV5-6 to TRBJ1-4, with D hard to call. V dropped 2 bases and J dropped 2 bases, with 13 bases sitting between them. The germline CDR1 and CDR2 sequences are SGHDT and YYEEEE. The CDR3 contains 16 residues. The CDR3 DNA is TGTGCCAGCAGCTTAACCATACTCGAGACTAATGAAAAACTGTTTTTT. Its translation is CASSLTILETNEKLFF.

CDR3 region: CASRGGQGEQDTQYF. CDR3 bases: TGTGCCAGCCGGGGGGGACAGGGGGAACAAGATACGCAGTATTTT. The rearrangement joins TRBV27 to TRBJ2-3; 11 bases are a match to TRBD1. The CDR3 has 15 amino acids. Germline values: CDR1 MNHEY, CDR2 SMNVEV (reference sequence). V was pared by 8 bases and J by 5 bases, with 9 bases of the junction left unmatched.

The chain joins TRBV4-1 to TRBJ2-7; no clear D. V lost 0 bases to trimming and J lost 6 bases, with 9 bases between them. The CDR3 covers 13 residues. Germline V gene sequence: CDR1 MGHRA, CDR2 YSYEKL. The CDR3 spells CASSQDSKFEQYF. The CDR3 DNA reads TGCGCCAGCAGCCAAGATAGTAAGTTCGAGCAGTACTTC.